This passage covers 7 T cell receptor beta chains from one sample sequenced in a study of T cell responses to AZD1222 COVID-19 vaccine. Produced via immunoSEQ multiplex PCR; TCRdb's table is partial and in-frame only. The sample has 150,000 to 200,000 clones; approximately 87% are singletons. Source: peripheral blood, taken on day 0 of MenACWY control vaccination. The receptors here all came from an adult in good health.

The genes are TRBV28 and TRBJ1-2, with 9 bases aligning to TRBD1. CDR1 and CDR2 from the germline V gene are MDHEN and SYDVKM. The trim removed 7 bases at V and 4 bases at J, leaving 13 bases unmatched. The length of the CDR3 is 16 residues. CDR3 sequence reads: CASTLYGTGGVYGYTF. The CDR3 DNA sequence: TGTGCCAGCACCCTTTACGGTACAGGGGGCGTCTATGGCTACACCTTC.

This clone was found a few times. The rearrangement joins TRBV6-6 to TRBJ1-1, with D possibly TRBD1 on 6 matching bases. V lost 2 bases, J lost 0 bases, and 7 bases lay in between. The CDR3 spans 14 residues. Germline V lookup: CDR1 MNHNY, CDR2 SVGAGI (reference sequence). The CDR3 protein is CASSYDRLNTEAFF. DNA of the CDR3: TGTGCCAGCAGTTACGACAGGCTGAACACTGAAGCTTTCTTT.

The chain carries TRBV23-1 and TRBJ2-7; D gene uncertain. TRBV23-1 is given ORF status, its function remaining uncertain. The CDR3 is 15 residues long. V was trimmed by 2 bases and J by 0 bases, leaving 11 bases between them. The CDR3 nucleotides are TGCGCCAGCAGTCAAGAAGAATCCACCTCCTACGAGCAGTACTTC. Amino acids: CASSQEESTSYEQYF.

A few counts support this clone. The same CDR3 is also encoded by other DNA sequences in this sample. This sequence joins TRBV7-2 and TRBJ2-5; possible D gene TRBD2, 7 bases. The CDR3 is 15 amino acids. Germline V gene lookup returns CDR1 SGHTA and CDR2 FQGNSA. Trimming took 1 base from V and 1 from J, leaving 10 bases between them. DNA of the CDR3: TGTGCCAGCAGCTTAGGGGGGGGGCCCCAAGAGACCCAGTACTTC. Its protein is CASSLGGGPQETQYF.

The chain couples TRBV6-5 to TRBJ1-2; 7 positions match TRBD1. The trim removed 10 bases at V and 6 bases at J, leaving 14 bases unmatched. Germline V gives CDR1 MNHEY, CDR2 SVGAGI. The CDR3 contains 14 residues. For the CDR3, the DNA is TGTGCCACCCTCCCAAAGACAGGGATAGATGGCTACACCTTC. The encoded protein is CATLPKTGIDGYTF.

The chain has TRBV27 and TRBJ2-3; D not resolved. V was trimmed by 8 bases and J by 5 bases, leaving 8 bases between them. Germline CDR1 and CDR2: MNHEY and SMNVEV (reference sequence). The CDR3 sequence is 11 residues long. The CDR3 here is CASSQGDTQYF. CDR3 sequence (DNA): TGTGCCAGCTCGCAAGGAGATACGCAGTATTTT.

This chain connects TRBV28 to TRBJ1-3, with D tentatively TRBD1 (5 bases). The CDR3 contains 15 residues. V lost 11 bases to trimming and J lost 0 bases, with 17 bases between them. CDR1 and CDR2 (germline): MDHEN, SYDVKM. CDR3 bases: TGTGCCGGCTCCGGGGGAGGGTACTCTGGAAACACCATATATTTT. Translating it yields CAGSGGGYSGNTIYF.